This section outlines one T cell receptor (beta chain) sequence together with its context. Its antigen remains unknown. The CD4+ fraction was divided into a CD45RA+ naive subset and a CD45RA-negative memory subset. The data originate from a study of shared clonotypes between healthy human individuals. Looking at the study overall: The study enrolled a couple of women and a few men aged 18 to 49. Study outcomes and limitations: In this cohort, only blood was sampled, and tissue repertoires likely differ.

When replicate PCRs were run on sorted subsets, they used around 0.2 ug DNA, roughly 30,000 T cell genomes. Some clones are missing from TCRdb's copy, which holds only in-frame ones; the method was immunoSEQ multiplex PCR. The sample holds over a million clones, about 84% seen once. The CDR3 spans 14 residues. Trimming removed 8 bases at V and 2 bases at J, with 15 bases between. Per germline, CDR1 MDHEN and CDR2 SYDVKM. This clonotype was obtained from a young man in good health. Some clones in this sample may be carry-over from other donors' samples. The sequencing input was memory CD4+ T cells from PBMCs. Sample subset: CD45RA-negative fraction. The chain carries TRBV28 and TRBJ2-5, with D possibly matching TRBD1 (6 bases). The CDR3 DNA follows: TGTGCCAGCTCATGGGGGCAGGCTCAAGAGACCCAGTACTTC. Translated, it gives CASSWGQAQETQYF.